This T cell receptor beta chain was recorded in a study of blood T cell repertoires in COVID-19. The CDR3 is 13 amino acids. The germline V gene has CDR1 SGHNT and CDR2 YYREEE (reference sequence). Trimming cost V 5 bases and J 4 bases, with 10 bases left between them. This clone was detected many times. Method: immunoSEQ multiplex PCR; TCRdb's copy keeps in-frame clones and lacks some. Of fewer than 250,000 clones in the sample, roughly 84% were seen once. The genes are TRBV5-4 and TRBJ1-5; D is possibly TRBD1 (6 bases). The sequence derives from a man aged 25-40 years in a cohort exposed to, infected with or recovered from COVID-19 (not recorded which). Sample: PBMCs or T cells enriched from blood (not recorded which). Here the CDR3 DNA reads TGTGCCAGCAGGGGACAAGCTAATCAGCCCCAGCATTTT. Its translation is CASRGQANQPQHF.